Below, 9 T cell receptor beta chains from the same sample are listed, as sequenced in a study of cytomegalovirus exposure and HLA in healthy donors (dated by TCRdb to 2015 to 2018). Receptor libraries were prepared by the immunoSEQ multiplex PCR assay. A mixture of 60 forward primers for TCR Vbeta segments and 13 reverse primers for TCR Jbeta segments was used in the multiplex PCR. The source is immuneACCESS, and TCRdb retained only in-frame sequences with V and J called. Part of the clones is not carried over; for the studies checked, unresolved V genes explain less than half of this, and the remainder is unexplained. The sample table shows about 150,000 clones, and about 70% are seen once. About 3.4% of the sample lies in the top ten. Sequencing input: PBMCs. The receptors here all came from a man aged 35 to 55 in good health and CMV-seronegative.

The V call is TRBV6-1, the J call TRBJ1-4; TRBD1 matches at 9 bases. CDR3 length: 15 residues. Germline V lookup: CDR1 MNHNS, CDR2 SASEGT. J was trimmed by 2 bases and V by 4 bases; bases with no gene match: 2. DNA of the CDR3: TGTGCCAGCAGTGCGACAGGGGGGACTAATGAAAAACTGTTTTTT. Amino acids: CASSATGGTNEKLFF.

This clone was seen once. J is TRBJ1-2 and V is TRBV7-6; TRBD1 aligns across 8 bases. Germline CDR1 and CDR2: SGHVS and FNYEAQ. CDR3 size: 13 residues. J was trimmed by 8 bases and V by 5 bases; bases with no gene match: 7. The CDR3 sequence: CASSNGQGRGYTF. The DNA of the CDR3 is TGTGCCAGCAGCAACGGACAGGGAAGGGGCTACACCTTC.

V gene TRBV9 combines with J gene TRBJ1-2; D not resolved. The germline V gene has CDR1 SGDLS and CDR2 YYNGEE. There are 11 residues in the CDR3. Between the trimmed V and J ends, which lost 3 bases and 4 bases, there was a span of 4 bases. CDR3 protein: CASSAGYGYTF. In DNA, the CDR3 is TGTGCCAGCAGCGCCGGCTATGGCTACACCTTC.

The chain links TRBV19 to TRBJ1-5; a possible D gene is TRBD1 (5 bases). Germline values: CDR1 LNHDA, CDR2 SQIVND (reference sequence). Trimming removed 5 bases from V and 4 bases from J, with 6 bases in between. The CDR3 totals 12 residues. For the CDR3, the DNA is TGTGCCAGTAGTCCAGGGAATCAGCCCCAGCATTTT. This translates into CASSPGNQPQHF.

The V and J genes are TRBV28 and TRBJ2-1, with a possible D match to TRBD2 (7 bases). The V gene's germline CDR1 is MDHEN and CDR2 SYDVKM. V dropped 5 bases and J dropped 6 bases, with 20 bases sitting between them. The CDR3 runs to 16 residues. The CDR3 loop reads CASSPPGAGVANEQFF. DNA for the CDR3: TGTGCCAGCAGTCCCCCAGGGGCGGGAGTGGCCAATGAGCAGTTCTTC. The full variable domain, completed using reference TRBV28 and TRBJ2-1, is DVKVTQSSRYLVKRTGEKVFLECVQDMDHENMFWYRQDPGLGLRLIYFSYDVKMKEKGDIPEGYSVSREKKERFSLILESASTNQTSMYLCASSPPGAGVANEQFFGPGTRLTVL.

This clone was recorded a few times. The chain recombines TRBV5-1 with TRBJ2-3, with D possibly matching TRBD2 (6 bases). From germline, CDR1 is SGHRS and CDR2 YFSETQ. Trimming removed 1 base at V and 7 bases at J, with 22 bases between. CDR3 length: 17 residues. The CDR3 loop reads CASSLPGGTAAPNTQYF. CDR3 DNA: TGCGCCAGCAGCTTGCCCGGCGGGACGGCCGCCCCAAATACGCAGTATTTT. The full variable domain, with the rest looked up from reference TRBV5-1 and TRBJ2-3, is KAGVTQTPRYLIKTRGQQVTLSCSPISGHRSVSWYQQTPGQGLQFLFEYFSETQRNKGNFPGRFSGRQFSNSRSEMNVSTLELGDSALYLCASSLPGGTAAPNTQYFGPGTRLTVL.

CDR3 bases: TGTGCCAGCAGTGGGGCAGGTCGGCAGGATAATTCACCCCTCCACTTT. Amino acid sequence: CASSGAGRQDNSPLHF. The chain uses TRBV6-6 and TRBJ1-6; D perhaps matches TRBD1 (5 bases). Between the trimmed V and J ends, which lost 5 bases and 5 bases, there was a span of 16 bases. Germline V gene lookup returns CDR1 MNHNY and CDR2 SVGAGI (reference sequence). The CDR3 loop spans 16 amino acids.

This chain links TRBV5-1 with TRBJ1-2; perhaps TRBD1 as D (5 bases). Trimming took 1 base from V and 6 from J, leaving 13 bases between them. Per the germline V gene, CDR1 is SGHRS and CDR2 is YFSETQ. The CDR3 is 14 amino acids. CDR3 nucleotides: TGCGCCAGCAGCTTGAGGCAGGGAGGTGATGGCTACACCTTC. This translates into CASSLRQGGDGYTF.

The chain carries TRBV5-1 and TRBJ2-3; 7 bases map to TRBD2. Germline assignment: CDR1 SGHRS and CDR2 YFSETQ. After removal of 8 bases from V and 0 bases from J, the junction contained 3 bases not matched to a gene. The CDR3 sequence is 13 residues long. CDR3 sequence (DNA): TGCGCCAGGGGAGGGGACAGCACAGATACGCAGTATTTT. It is translated as CARGGDSTDTQYF.